Below are 21 T cell receptor beta chains sequenced from a single sample in a study of OX40 agonist ivuxolimab in advanced cancers. Sequenced by immunoSEQ multiplex PCR; TCRdb stores in-frame clones only, minus some. The sample includes around 94,000 clones, under 95% of them seen just once. Sequenced material: CD4+ or CD8+ T cells sorted from blood, taken in a trial of the OX40 agonist ivuxolimab. The receptors shown here come from an adult with an advanced solid tumor such as melanoma, head and neck, liver or kidney cancer.

This sequence joins TRBV19 and TRBJ1-5; no definite D call. Trimming shortened V by 7 bases and J by 0 bases, and 16 bases separated the two germline ends. CDR1 and CDR2 (germline): LNHDA, SQIVND (reference sequence). The CDR3 runs to 16 residues. CDR3 sequence (DNA): TGTGCCAGTAACCCTGACGGAGTTTATAGCAATCAGCCCCAGCATTTT. The encoded protein is CASNPDGVYSNQPQHF.

The chain is built from TRBV4-2 and TRBJ2-3; D is unclear. The germline V gene encodes CDR1 LGHNA and CDR2 YNFKEQ. The V gene lost 3 bases and the J gene lost 3 bases, with 10 bases spanning the gap. The CDR3 covers 14 residues. The CDR3 DNA reads as TGTGCCAGCAGCCAGACCTCTGTAACAGATACGCAGTATTTT. This encodes CASSQTSVTDTQYF.

The rearrangement uses TRBV14 and TRBJ2-7; no clear D. The CDR3 covers 12 residues. Germline loops: CDR1 SGHDN, CDR2 FVKESK. V was clipped by 1 base and J by 6 bases, with 7 bases between them. As DNA, the CDR3 is TGTGCCAGCAGCCAAGGGTCATTCGAGCAGTACTTC. This codes for CASSQGSFEQYF.

The chain carries TRBV5-1 and TRBJ2-3, with D possibly being TRBD2 (5 bases). V gave up 2 bases and J gave up 6 bases, with 16 bases separating them. This CDR3 contains 15 residues. Germline lookup yields CDR1 SGHRS and CDR2 YFSETQ. This CDR3 is CASSFRGSSADTQYF. The CDR3 DNA reads TGCGCCAGCAGCTTTCGGGGTTCATCCGCTGATACGCAGTATTTT.

The chain uses TRBV13 and TRBJ1-5; D remains unclear. Trimming stripped 5 bases from V and 4 bases from J, with 9 bases between. Germline V gene lookup returns CDR1 PRHDT and CDR2 FYEKMQ (reference sequence). There are 13 residues in the CDR3. The CDR3 here is CASSENKNQPQHF. CDR3 DNA: TGTGCCAGCAGCGAAAACAAGAATCAGCCCCAGCATTTT.

The genes are TRBV15 and TRBJ2-5; D assignment may be TRBD1 or TRBD2 (6 bases each). The CDR3 is 17 residues long. The germline gives CDR1 LNHNV, CDR2 YYDKDF (reference sequence). Trimming shortened V by 5 bases and J by 4 bases, and 23 bases separated the two germline ends. Here the CDR3 DNA reads TGTGCCACCAGCCCACCCCTATTGGGGGGCACGGGAGAGACCCAGTACTTC. Amino acid sequence: CATSPPLLGGTGETQYF. The variable domain in full, completed from reference TRBV15 and TRBJ2-5, reads DAMVIQNPRYQVTQFGKPVTLSCSQTLNHNVMYWYQQKSSQAPKLLFHYYDKDFNNEADTPDNFQSRRPNTSFCFLDIRSPGLGDTAMYLCATSPPLLGGTGETQYFGPGTRLLVL.

The CDR3 reads CASSAGYEQFF. CDR3 nucleotide sequence: TGTGCCAGCAGCGCCGGGTATGAGCAGTTCTTC. The V gene is TRBV5-5, the J gene TRBJ2-1, with D unresolved. Trimming shortened V by 4 bases and J by 8 bases, and 7 bases separated the two germline ends. The germline V gene encodes CDR1 SGHKS and CDR2 YYEKEE (reference sequence). The CDR3 length is 11 residues.

The chain employs TRBV27 and TRBJ2-1, with D tentatively TRBD1 or TRBD2 (5 bases each). The V end lost 3 bases, the J end lost 5 bases, and 14 bases lay between the germline ends. CDR3 size: 15 residues. In germline, CDR1 is MNHEY, CDR2 SMNVEV (reference sequence). CDR3 loop: CASSFMQGPDNEQFF. CDR3 coding DNA: TGTGCCAGCAGTTTTATGCAGGGACCCGACAATGAGCAGTTCTTC.

This sequence joins TRBV2 and TRBJ2-7, with 10 bases fitting TRBD2. The CDR3 runs 13 residues. Trimming at V came to 6 bases and at J to 4 bases, leaving 3 bases not matched to a gene. CDR1 and CDR2 (germline): SNHLY, FYNNEI. CDR3 amino acids: CASRKRGGYEQYF. The CDR3 DNA reads TGTGCCAGCAGGAAGCGGGGGGGATACGAGCAGTACTTC.

V gene TRBV7-6 combines with J gene TRBJ1-1, with D unclear. Germline CDR1 is SGHVS and CDR2 is FNYEAQ. Deletions cut 0 bases from V and 3 bases from J, with 5 bases between. The CDR3 covers 13 residues. The CDR3 nucleotides read TGTGCCAGCAGCTTAGCAGGGCACACTGAAGCTTTCTTT. Its translation: CASSLAGHTEAFF.

This clone was detected only once. In nucleotides, the CDR3 is TGTGCCAGCAGTGAATCCCGGGACAGCTCCTACGAGCAGTACTTC. Its translation: CASSESRDSSYEQYF. The gene calls are TRBV25-1 and TRBJ2-7, with 7 bases aligning to TRBD1. The ends lost 1 base at V and 0 bases at J; junction bases unmatched: 3. The CDR3 extends over 15 amino acids. Germline-derived CDR1 and CDR2 are MGHDK and SYGVNS.

This chain links TRBV12-5 with TRBJ2-1; 10 positions match TRBD1. Germline loops: CDR1 LGHNT, CDR2 FRNRAP. The CDR3 extends over 18 amino acids. The J segment lost 3 bases and the V segment lost 1 base, leaving 9 bases of the junction unmatched. CDR3 coding DNA: TGTGCTAGTGGTTTGGGGACAGGGGGGAGCCCGGTCTACAATGAGCAGTTCTTC. Its protein is CASGLGTGGSPVYNEQFF.

This clone was detected only once. The V call is TRBV5-1, the J call TRBJ2-3; the match to TRBD2 covers 16 bases. Germline loops: CDR1 SGHRS, CDR2 YFSETQ. Trimming took 4 bases from V and 5 from J; bases not matched to a gene: 13. This CDR3 contains 19 residues. The CDR3 DNA follows: TGCGCCAGCAGCCCAAGGAGCGGGACTAGCGGGGGGGCAGGAGATACGCAGTATTTT. This sequence encodes CASSPRSGTSGGAGDTQYF.

As DNA, the CDR3 is TGTGCCAGCAGCTTACTTAGCGCCGCAGATACGCAGTATTTT. As protein: CASSLLSAADTQYF. This rearrangement joins TRBV11-2 to TRBJ2-3; D might be TRBD2 (5 bases). This CDR3 has 14 residues. With 2 bases removed from V and 4 bases from J, the gap between germline ends came to 10 bases. In germline, CDR1 is SGHAT, CDR2 FQNNGV.

The V and J genes are TRBV9 and TRBJ2-1, with 7 bases identical to TRBD1. Losses at the gene ends were 4 bases for V and 1 base for J; bases not matched to a gene: 14. Per the germline V gene, CDR1 is SGDLS and CDR2 is YYNGEE. CDR3 length: 18 residues. The CDR3 coding sequence is TGTGCCAGCAGCTCCACAGGGGCAGGTGGTCCATCCTACAATGAGCAGTTCTTC. It codes for CASSSTGAGGPSYNEQFF.

The rearrangement links TRBV27 to TRBJ2-5; D is unclear. The CDR3 has 14 residues. Between the trimmed V and J ends, which lost 5 bases and 5 bases, there was a span of 15 bases. Germline CDR1 MNHEY, CDR2 SMNVEV (reference sequence). CDR3 sequence reads: CASSLTGWVETQYF. CDR3 sequence (DNA): TGTGCCAGCAGTCTCACCGGATGGGTGGAGACCCAGTACTTC.

CDR3 region: CASSSPGHMDQTQYF. CDR3 sequence (DNA): TGTGCCAGCAGCTCGCCGGGACACATGGATCAGACCCAGTACTTC. The chain employs TRBV13 and TRBJ2-5, with D possibly matching TRBD1 (6 bases). V lost 4 bases, J lost 6 bases, and 18 bases lay in between. This CDR3 contains 15 residues. The germline gives CDR1 PRHDT, CDR2 FYEKMQ (reference sequence).

A single count supports this clone. This chain connects TRBV13 to TRBJ2-3, with TRBD2 matching over 12 bases. Germline V gives CDR1 PRHDT, CDR2 FYEKMQ (reference sequence). The CDR3 covers 18 residues. The junction had 8 bases not matched to a gene; V was cut back by 2 bases and J by 2 bases. CDR3 nucleotides: TGTGCCAGCAGCTTAAGGCTAGCGGGGGGGCAGGTCACAGATACGCAGTATTTT. Translating gives CASSLRLAGGQVTDTQYF.

This clone was seen only once. The genes are TRBV6-6 and TRBJ2-6; D gene uncertain. CDR1 MNHNY and CDR2 SVGAGI come from the germline V gene (reference sequence). The CDR3 is 11 residues long. V dropped 8 bases and J dropped 1 base, with 0 bases sitting between them. CDR3 region: CASSGANVLTF. Written as DNA, the CDR3 is TGTGCCAGCTCTGGGGCCAACGTCCTGACTTTC.

This clone was picked up one time. This chain joins TRBV5-4 and TRBJ1-2; D unresolved. The germline V and J ends were trimmed by 5 bases and 0 bases, with 8 bases remaining between them. Germline assignment: CDR1 SGHNT and CDR2 YYREEE (reference sequence). The CDR3 runs to 13 residues. This CDR3 reads CASSPGANYGYTF. The DNA for the CDR3 is TGTGCCAGCAGTCCAGGAGCTAACTATGGCTACACCTTC.

The chain joins TRBV27 to TRBJ2-7, with D possibly TRBD1 on 6 matching bases. This CDR3 spans 13 amino acids. CDR1 is MNHEY, CDR2 SMNVEV, per germline (reference sequence). V lost 8 bases, J lost 3 bases, and 14 bases lay in between. The DNA for the CDR3 is TGTGCCAGCGGCCCGGGACACATCTACGAGCAGTACTTC. The encoded protein is CASGPGHIYEQYF.